This T cell receptor (beta chain) is drawn from a study of blood T cells in healthy people across ages (dated by TCRdb to the mid-2010s). At the level of the whole study: Template switching captured roughly one uniquely barcoded TCR beta cDNA molecule per two T cells in model experiments. Age-related changes in TCR beta repertoire diversity were measured in the study by deep sequencing normalized with unique cDNA molecular identifiers. Four age groups were formed from the donors: young (average about 15 years), middle-aged (approximately 40), aged (around 62) and long-lived (82). To avoid experimental bias, donors of different ages were distributed randomly across sequencing lanes. The study analyzed two additional independent replicas of 1 million unique cDNA reads from the same blood draw for two donors, one aged 18 to 30 and one aged 80 or older. Study-wide findings and limitations: Total diversity estimates from one million sequenced T cells were considered lower bounds and underestimates. Observed TCR beta diversity correlated strongly with the percentage of naive T cells measured by flow cytometry. Donor CMV infection status was unknown, potentially confounding age-related changes in expanded clonotypes. Compared with the aged group, the long-lived group had more naive CD4+ T cells, fewer expanded clones and increased TCR diversity, a pattern suggesting age selection. As age increased, observed TCR beta diversity per million T cells dropped in a roughly linear way, and a significant reduction was already evident by age about 36. Since profiling was done on bulk unsorted PBMCs, naive and antigen-experienced compartments could not be conclusively compared.

The library was produced with 5' RACE. Sequenced using an Illumina HiSeq 2500. A second roughly 6 to 11 cycle PCR used a sample-barcoded 5' primer and a J-beta primer mix. Each TCR beta cDNA molecule received a unique molecular identifier from a template-switch 5' adaptor carrying 12 random nucleotides. At least 2.5 million CDR3-containing paired-end reads were obtained from each sample. The Mint cDNA synthesis kit, primed by a TRBC-specific oligonucleotide, was used to synthesize first-strand cDNA from all RNA. All cDNA was treated with uracil-DNA glycosylase and then went through a first 18-cycle PCR with the universal primers M1SS and BC2_uni_R. The published analysis was carried out like this. For normalization, 1 million high-quality reads were randomly selected from each sample, with every read carrying a distinct molecular identifier. Instead of being binned into consensus sequences, reads with shared molecular identifiers were discarded. MiTCR, run with a Q25 quality threshold and the strictest error-elimination algorithm, handled CDR3 identification, clonotype clustering and error correction. Lower-bound total TCR beta diversity was estimated with a nonparametric unseen species model using Euler transformation. TCRdb handled the public reads itself, with Q25 trimming in fastp and clone calling in MiXCR, and kept productive beta chains. When rows share a CDR3 protein, they turn into one entry using the most common DNA and genes. TCRdb, rather than the study authors, made the V and J calls. This sample has 950,000 to 1,200,000 distinct CDR3 sequences in its table, and roughly two fifths of those were observed once. The ten largest account for under 15% of the sample.

Of note for this clonotype: Its antigen is currently not known. No per-base quality is available; no much larger clone lies one base away.

The CDR3 holds 17 amino acids from the cysteine to the phenylalanine. This entry keeps only the CDR3 DNA: 51 bases, framed from base 1. Donors were a few dozen systemically healthy Caucasian individuals from Russia aged roughly 6 to 90 years. Each donor gave around 9.8 milliliters of peripheral blood, collected into EDTA-treated Vacutainer tubes. Ficoll-Paque density-gradient centrifugation was used to isolate PBMCs, with at least 6 million per sample. Total RNA, at least 5 micrograms per sample, was extracted from PBMCs with Trizol reagent. For every donor, an aliquot of PBMCs went through flow cytometry to measure the percentages of naive CD45RAhigh/CD27high T cells.

This TCR came from a man aged 18 to 29 in good health. Recombination linked TRBV12-1 to TRBJ2-3; the D call TRBD2 from the table was never checked on the DNA. TRBV12-1 is reported as a pseudogene. Sequenced: blood. CDR3 loop: CASSPPGTSVSTDTQYF. The bases are TGTGCCAGCAGCCCCCCCGGGACTAGCGTCAGCACAGATACGCAGTATTTT.